These 21 T cell receptor beta chains were sequenced from one sample in a study of blood T cell repertoires in COVID-19. The protocol was immunoSEQ multiplex PCR, while the TCRdb copy is restricted to in-frame clones and leaves out a portion. The table records approximately 240,000 clones, around 84% of them present only once. The sequenced sample was peripheral blood. These receptors were taken from a woman older than 75 with active or convalescent COVID-19.

V and J are TRBV27 and TRBJ2-7, with TRBD2 identical over 12 bases. This CDR3 spans 16 amino acids. V dropped 5 bases and J dropped 3; count of bases not matched to a gene: 8. Germline V gene data show CDR1 as MNHEY and CDR2 as SMNVEV (reference sequence). CDR3 bases: TGTGCCAGCAGTACTACTAGCGGGAGGCTCCTCTACGAGCAGTACTTC. It is translated as CASSTTSGRLLYEQYF.

The chain recombines TRBV15 with TRBJ2-3; 9 bases are shared with TRBD1. V lost 0 bases to trimming and J lost 2 bases; unmatched junction nucleotides: 12. The CDR3 is 19 amino acids. Per the germline V gene, CDR1 is LNHNV and CDR2 is YYDKDF (reference sequence). The chain's CDR3 is CATSRDPGQGRRNTDTQYF. The CDR3 DNA reads TGTGCCACCAGCAGAGATCCGGGACAGGGTCGGCGGAACACAGATACGCAGTATTTT.

The rearrangement joins TRBV5-1 to TRBJ2-1; D uncertain. The CDR3 is 13 residues long. Germline CDR1 is SGHRS and CDR2 is YFSETQ. The germline V and J ends were trimmed by 4 bases and 8 bases, with 13 bases remaining between them. CDR3 coding DNA: TGCGCCAGCAGCCCTACGGTAGTCGATGAGCAGTTCTTC. This gives the protein CASSPTVVDEQFF.

This clone appeared once. The chain is built from TRBV7-8 and TRBJ2-7; D is ambiguous. This CDR3 has 14 amino acids. V lost 6 bases and J lost 4, with 16 bases in between. CDR1 is SGHVS, CDR2 FQNEAQ, per germline. The CDR3 sequence: CASRLGGHNYEQYF. CDR3 DNA sequence: TGTGCCAGCAGGCTCGGCGGCCATAATTACGAGCAGTACTTC.

The chain couples TRBV5-1 to TRBJ2-2, with D perhaps matching TRBD2 (6 bases). CDR3 length: 14 amino acids. Germline V gives CDR1 SGHRS, CDR2 YFSETQ. Trimming cost V 6 bases and J 0 bases, with 9 bases left between them. CDR3 nucleotide sequence: TGCGCCAGCACGGGGGTTTCGAACACCGGGGAGCTGTTTTTT. Amino acids: CASTGVSNTGELFF.

The J gene is TRBJ1-2, the V gene TRBV6-5; TRBD1 agrees at 7 bases. The germline V gene encodes CDR1 MNHEY and CDR2 SVGAGI. Losses at the gene ends were 5 bases for V and 2 bases for J; bases not matched to a gene: 5. The CDR3 has 14 amino acids. For the CDR3, the DNA is TGTGCCAGCAGTCAGGACAGGAGAAACTATGGCTACACCTTC. Encoded protein: CASSQDRRNYGYTF.

The chain joins TRBV4-1 to TRBJ2-5, with TRBD2 matching 12 bases. The CDR3 spans 15 residues. Germline V gene data show CDR1 as MGHRA and CDR2 as YSYEKL. The junction had 5 bases not matched to a gene; V was cut back by 4 bases and J by 5 bases. CDR3 protein: CASSPGLAGRETQYF. CDR3 DNA sequence: TGCGCCAGCAGCCCCGGACTAGCGGGAAGGGAGACCCAGTACTTC.

The chain joins TRBV29-1 to TRBJ2-2; 9 bases are a match to TRBD2. Germline V gene data show CDR1 as SQVTM and CDR2 as ANQGSEA. V gave up 2 bases and J gave up 7 bases; unmatched junction bases: 8. The CDR3 length is 15 residues. CDR3 protein: CSVEFLAGSDGELFF. CDR3 DNA sequence: TGCAGCGTTGAATTCCTAGCGGGGTCCGACGGGGAGCTGTTTTTT.

V and J are TRBV14 and TRBJ2-2; 9 positions match TRBD1. In germline, CDR1 is SGHDN, CDR2 FVKESK. Trimming at V came to 1 base and at J to 4 bases, leaving 7 bases not matched to a gene. There are 17 residues in the CDR3. The CDR3, as DNA: TGTGCCAGCAGCCAAGTCGGCGGGACAGGGATCACCGGGGAGCTGTTTTTT. Its protein product is CASSQVGGTGITGELFF.

The chain links TRBV3-1 (or the pseudogene TRBV3-2) to TRBJ1-2; D gene unclear. Germline V gene data show CDR1 as LGHDT and CDR2 as YNNKEL (reference sequence). This CDR3 region has 19 residues. V was shortened by 0 bases and J by 0 bases, with 20 bases between the two germline ends. CDR3 residues: CASSQEFGLGSLTNYGYTF. The CDR3 region has the DNA TGTGCCAGCAGCCAAGAGTTCGGGTTGGGTTCACTTACTAACTATGGCTACACCTTC.

The chain links TRBV5-1 to TRBJ1-2; 7 bases fit TRBD1. Trimming took 7 bases from V and 0 from J; bases not matched to a gene: 9. The CDR3 is 15 amino acids. Germline CDR1 SGHRS, CDR2 YFSETQ. CDR3 amino acids: CASSGQLTTNYGYTF. In DNA, the CDR3 is TGCGCCAGCTCGGGACAGCTTACCACTAACTATGGCTACACCTTC. Complete variable domain (other parts from reference TRBV5-1 and TRBJ1-2): KAGVTQTPRYLIKTRGQQVTLSCSPISGHRSVSWYQQTPGQGLQFLFEYFSETQRNKGNFPGRFSGRQFSNSRSEMNVSTLELGDSALYLCASSGQLTTNYGYTFGSGTRLTVV.

The V and J genes are TRBV27 and TRBJ2-7; 7 bases match TRBD1. The V gene's germline CDR1 is MNHEY and CDR2 SMNVEV (reference sequence). The CDR3 is made up of 15 amino acids. J lost 0 bases, V lost 6 bases, and 8 bases had no gene match. The CDR3 DNA sequence: TGTGCCAGCAGCCTCACAGGGGCCTCCTCCTACGAGCAGTACTTC. Residues: CASSLTGASSYEQYF.

The genes are TRBV15 and TRBJ2-5, with TRBD2 matching over 11 bases. V trimming: 1 base; J trimming: 5 bases; junction bases outside the gene matches: 9. The V gene's germline CDR1 is LNHNV and CDR2 YYDKDF (reference sequence). CDR3 length: 17 residues. The CDR3 protein is CATSRGLTSGTEETQYF. The CDR3 nucleotides read TGTGCCACCAGCAGAGGACTGACTAGCGGGACGGAGGAGACCCAGTACTTC.

V and J are TRBV2 and TRBJ2-1, with 11 bases aligning to TRBD2. CDR3 size: 14 residues. The V and J ends lost 4 bases and 7 bases, in that order; junction bases with no gene match: 3. Germline V gene sequence: CDR1 SNHLY, CDR2 FYNNEI. DNA of the CDR3: TGTGCCAGCAGTGGACTAGCGGGAACTAATGAGCAGTTCTTC. It encodes CASSGLAGTNEQFF.

The J gene is TRBJ2-7, the V gene TRBV5-1; TRBD1 aligns across 8 bases. CDR1 and CDR2 from the germline V gene are SGHRS and YFSETQ. This CDR3 is built from 15 residues. Trimming at V came to 4 bases and at J to 0 bases, leaving 6 bases not matched to a gene. The CDR3, as DNA: TGCGCCAGCAGCCCGACAGGGGATAGCTCCTACGAGCAGTACTTC. Translated, it gives CASSPTGDSSYEQYF.

This clone was found a few times. The CDR3 is CASSLGTVNEQFF. In DNA form, the CDR3 reads TGTGCCAGCAGCTTGGGGACAGTCAATGAGCAGTTCTTC. V is TRBV11-3 and J is TRBJ2-1; 7 nucleotides match TRBD1. This CDR3 region has 13 residues. The germline V gene encodes CDR1 SGHNT and CDR2 YENEEA. Trimming at V came to 3 bases and at J to 6 bases, leaving 2 bases not matched to a gene.

The gene calls are TRBV5-6 and TRBJ2-5; 9 bases are shared with TRBD2. V was clipped by 0 bases and J by 4 bases; unmatched bases: 4. Looked up from germline, CDR1 is SGHDT and CDR2 is YYEEEE. The CDR3 consists of 15 residues. Here the CDR3 reads CASSLGGGAGETQYF. As DNA, the CDR3 is TGTGCCAGCAGCTTGGGCGGGGGGGCCGGAGAGACCCAGTACTTC.

The V gene is TRBV5-1, the J gene TRBJ2-3; 10 positions match TRBD2. The V gene end was trimmed by 4 bases and the J gene end by 1 base; junction bases not matched to a gene: 9. The CDR3 is 17 amino acids. CDR1 SGHRS and CDR2 YFSETQ come from the germline V gene. The CDR3 spells CASSPTPLAGGTDTQYF. CDR3 coding DNA: TGCGCCAGCAGCCCAACCCCCCTAGCGGGGGGCACAGATACGCAGTATTTT.

The chain combines TRBV7-9 with TRBJ1-5; D gene unclear. Germline lookup yields CDR1 SEHNR and CDR2 FQNEAQ (reference sequence). V lost 2 bases, J lost 7 bases, and 12 bases lay in between. CDR3 length: 14 amino acids. The CDR3: CASSLSGEVQPQHF. DNA for the CDR3: TGTGCCAGCAGCTTAAGTGGGGAGGTGCAGCCCCAGCATTTT.

The chain joins TRBV21-1 to TRBJ2-7; the table's D call TRBD2 went unverified against the DNA. TRBV21-1 is a pseudogene locus. This CDR3 has 18 amino acids. CDR3 protein: CASSVRPGLAGVSYEQYF. The CDR3 DNA follows: TGTGCCAGCAGCGTGAGACCGGGACTAGCGGGTGTCTCCTACGAGCAGTACTTC.

This clone was detected once. The CDR3 spells CASSVWTENSPLHF. Written as DNA, the CDR3 is TGTGCCAGCAGCGTTTGGACAGAAAATTCACCCCTCCACTTT. This rearrangement joins TRBV7-9 to TRBJ1-6; weak D call: TRBD1 (6 bases). Trimming cost V 5 bases and J 7 bases, with 12 bases left between them. Germline CDR1 is SEHNR and CDR2 is FQNEAQ (reference sequence). The CDR3 has 14 amino acids.